This T cell receptor beta chain was documented in a study of blood T cell repertoires in COVID-19. Study overall: PBMCs, B-cell-depleted T cells, or T cells provided the cDNA or gDNA that made up the material.

This CDR3 contains 15 residues. The J segment lost 0 bases and the V segment lost 6 bases, leaving 7 bases of the junction unmatched. Looked up from germline, CDR1 is MNHEY and CDR2 is SVGAGI. Libraries were prepared by immunoSEQ multiplex PCR; TCRdb keeps only in-frame clonotypes and omits some of them. This table holds over 150,000 clones, 84% found once. V and J are TRBV6-5 and TRBJ2-5; TRBD1 agrees at 7 bases. The clonotype comes from a human donor in a cohort sampled during active COVID-19. Source material: peripheral blood. CDR3 residues: CASRNRQGYQETQYF. DNA of the CDR3: TGTGCCAGCAGGAACCGACAGGGTTACCAAGAGACCCAGTACTTC.